The source of this TCR beta chain is a study of shared clonotypes between healthy human individuals. About this clone: One base away lies a much larger clone, so this may be a sequencing read error. Distinct nucleotide sequences in the sample also encode this CDR3.

The method was immunoSEQ multiplex PCR; TCRdb's version includes in-frame clones alone and lacks a portion of them. This table has 800,000 to 1,200,000 clones, around 82% appearing once. The source material was memory CD4+ T cells from PBMCs. This sample's subset: CD45RA-negative fraction. This clonotype originated in a man aged 18 to 29 in good health. Some clones in this sample may be carry-over from other donors' samples.

The CDR3 DNA reads TGTGCCAGCAGCCTGGACAGCTCCTACGAGCAGTACTTC. It encodes CASSLDSSYEQYF. V is TRBV27 and J is TRBJ2-7; D might be TRBD1 (6 bases). The CDR3 covers 13 residues. Trimming stripped 6 bases from V and 0 bases from J, with 9 bases between. Germline V gene lookup returns CDR1 MNHEY and CDR2 SMNVEV (reference sequence).